This is a list of T cell receptor beta chains from one sample in a study of cytomegalovirus exposure and HLA in healthy donors. Only in-frame clones appear in the TCRdb table, and some are missing; sequencing was by immunoSEQ multiplex PCR. The sample has about 140,000 clones; roughly 80% are singletons. Input material: PBMCs. The origin of the receptors is a female donor in good health and CMV-seronegative. Each CDR3 is given with its conserved first and last residue. Fields, in order: V gene, D gene, J gene, clone size, CDR3 DNA, CDR3 protein. The D gene is left open where the match is weak. Some rows mark clone size as missing; the rest say once, few, many or name a class of expanded clone.

V gene: TRBV7-9; D gene: TRBD1; J gene: TRBJ1-1; clone size: few; CDR3 DNA: TGTGCCAGCAGCCACACAGGGGTTGTCGACACTGAAGCTTTCTTT; CDR3 protein: CASSHTGVVDTEAFF
V gene: TRBV30; D gene: .; J gene: TRBJ1-1; clone size: .; CDR3 DNA: TGTGCCTGGAGTCAGGGGACGCAAACTGAAGCTTTCTTT; CDR3 protein: CAWSQGTQTEAFF
V gene: TRBV30; D gene: .; J gene: TRBJ1-2; clone size: .; CDR3 DNA: TGTGCCTGGAGGTGGGGGGGCCACTATGGCTACACCTTC; CDR3 protein: CAWRWGGHYGYTF
V gene: TRBV7-2; D gene: .; J gene: TRBJ1-3; clone size: .; CDR3 DNA: TGTGCCAGCAGCTTAGGGGGGGATGGAAACACCATATATTTT; CDR3 protein: CASSLGGDGNTIYF
V gene: TRBV6-5; D gene: TRBD1; J gene: TRBJ1-1; clone size: .; CDR3 DNA: TGTGCCAGCAGACTACAGGGGCGGGTAGAAGCTTTCTTT; CDR3 protein: CASRLQGRVEAFF
V gene: TRBV7-6; D gene: TRBD1; J gene: TRBJ2-2; clone size: .; CDR3 DNA: TGTGCCAGCAGCTTAGCGGAGACAGGGTTAACCGGGGAGCTGTTTTTT; CDR3 protein: CASSLAETGLTGELFF
V gene: TRBV5-1; D gene: TRBD1; J gene: TRBJ1-1; clone size: .; CDR3 DNA: TGCGCCAGCAGCTTAGGACAGGGTGAAGCTTTCTTT; CDR3 protein: CASSLGQGEAFF
V gene: TRBV7-9; D gene: .; J gene: TRBJ2-1; clone size: .; CDR3 DNA: TGTGCCAGCAGATCCGACAGCCGCTCCTACAATGAGCAGTTCTTC; CDR3 protein: CASRSDSRSYNEQFF
V gene: TRBV19; D gene: TRBD1; J gene: TRBJ1-4; clone size: .; CDR3 DNA: TGTGCCAGTATTCGGACAGGGGGATATGAAAAACTGTTTTTT; CDR3 protein: CASIRTGGYEKLFF
V gene: TRBV2; D gene: .; J gene: TRBJ1-6; clone size: few; CDR3 DNA: TGTGCCAGCAGTGAGTCGGGGGGCTATAATTCACCCCTCCACTTT; CDR3 protein: CASSESGGYNSPLHF
V gene: TRBV29-1; D gene: TRBD2; J gene: TRBJ2-2; clone size: .; CDR3 DNA: TGCAGCGTTGGACTAGCGGGATACACCGGGGAGCTGTTTTTT; CDR3 protein: CSVGLAGYTGELFF
V gene: TRBV7-2; D gene: TRBD1; J gene: TRBJ1-5; clone size: .; CDR3 DNA: TGTGCCAGCAGCATGACAGGGGGCAACAGCAATCAGCCCCAGCATTTT; CDR3 protein: CASSMTGGNSNQPQHF
V gene: TRBV6-5; D gene: .; J gene: TRBJ1-6; clone size: .; CDR3 DNA: TGTGCCAGCAGTTACGGGGGCCCTAATTCACCCCTCCACTTT; CDR3 protein: CASSYGGPNSPLHF
V gene: TRBV5-1; D gene: TRBD1; J gene: TRBJ1-6; clone size: .; CDR3 DNA: TGCGCCAGCAGCCCTCGACAGGGGTCAGGATCACCCCTCCACTTT; CDR3 protein: CASSPRQGSGSPLHF
V gene: TRBV29-1; D gene: TRBD2; J gene: TRBJ2-1; clone size: few; CDR3 DNA: TGCAGCGTCCAAGCGGGAGGCGGAGGAAATGAGCAGTTCTTC; CDR3 protein: CSVQAGGGGNEQFF
V gene: TRBV4-3; D gene: .; J gene: TRBJ2-5; clone size: .; CDR3 DNA: TGCGCCAGCAGCCAAGATTTGCGGGGAGAGACCCAGTACTTC; CDR3 protein: CASSQDLRGETQYF
V gene: TRBV10-3; D gene: .; J gene: TRBJ2-3; clone size: .; CDR3 DNA: TGTGCCATCAGTCCCGCAGATACGCAGTATTTT; CDR3 protein: CAISPADTQYF
V gene: TRBV6-5; D gene: TRBD1; J gene: TRBJ2-7; clone size: .; CDR3 DNA: TGTGCCAGCAGCCTAGGGGGCACGCCGTACGAGCAGTACTTC; CDR3 protein: CASSLGGTPYEQYF
V gene: TRBV9; D gene: TRBD2; J gene: TRBJ2-3; clone size: .; CDR3 DNA: TGTGCCAGCGGTAGATCTAGCGGCATCGGAACAGATACGCAGTATTTT; CDR3 protein: CASGRSSGIGTDTQYF
V gene: TRBV4-3; D gene: TRBD2; J gene: TRBJ2-3; clone size: .; CDR3 DNA: TGCGCCAGCAGCCAAGATCCGATTAGCGGGGCCACAGATACGCAGTATTTT; CDR3 protein: CASSQDPISGATDTQYF
V gene: TRBV7-2; D gene: TRBD2; J gene: TRBJ2-3; clone size: .; CDR3 DNA: TGTGCCAGCAGCCTTAGCGGGAGGGCAGATACGCGGTATTTT; CDR3 protein: CASSLSGRADTRYF
V gene: TRBV7-2; D gene: .; J gene: TRBJ2-7; clone size: .; CDR3 DNA: TGTGCCAGCAGCTTACGGTACGAGCAGTACTTC; CDR3 protein: CASSLRYEQYF